Shown below are 26 T cell receptor beta chains from a single sample sequenced in a study of graft-versus-host responses after intestinal transplantation. These receptors are not linked to any known antigen. TCRdb's table, derived via immunoSEQ multiplex PCR, lists solely in-frame clones and lacks some. Among about 110,000 clones listed, more than 90% were seen once. The source material was unstimulated CD4+ T cells sorted from spleen or lymph node cells, sampled before transplant. These TCRs come from a human donor who was the organ donor for an intestinal transplant.

The chain links TRBV6-1 to TRBJ2-6, with D uncertain. CDR1 and CDR2 from the germline V gene are MNHNS and SASEGT. CDR3 length: 16 amino acids. V lost 3 bases and J lost 0, with 9 bases in between. The CDR3 reads CASSDRTRSGANVLTF. The CDR3 nucleotides read TGTGCCAGCAGTGATCGAACCCGCTCTGGGGCCAACGTCCTGACTTTC.

The J gene is TRBJ1-2, the V gene TRBV7-2; possible D gene TRBD1, 5 bases. The germline V gene has CDR1 SGHTA and CDR2 FQGNSA. V lost 0 bases and J 8 bases, leaving 7 bases between the germline ends. The CDR3 totals 12 residues. The CDR3 sequence is CASSLAGLGYTF. Here the CDR3 DNA reads TGTGCCAGCAGCTTAGCGGGGCTGGGCTACACCTTC.

This clone was detected a few times. J is TRBJ1-4 and V is TRBV6-5; D remains unclear. Germline CDR1 reads MNHEY; CDR2 reads SVGAGI. This CDR3 is built from 14 residues. V was trimmed by 2 bases and J by 4 bases, leaving 8 bases between them. DNA for the CDR3: TGTGCCAGCAGTTACGTCCCGGGTAATGAAAAACTGTTTTTT. Its translation: CASSYVPGNEKLFF.

The V gene is TRBV9, the J gene TRBJ1-5, with D hard to call. Germline CDR1 reads SGDLS; CDR2 reads YYNGEE. V was cut by 2 bases and J by 1 base, with 7 bases left in between. This CDR3 has 14 residues. In nucleotides, the CDR3 is TGTGCCAGCAGCGTCGGGGTGAGCAATCAGCCCCAGCATTTT. Its protein product is CASSVGVSNQPQHF.

The chain has TRBV20-1 and TRBJ1-1, with D unresolved. V dropped 1 base and J dropped 4 bases, with 4 bases sitting between them. Per the germline V gene, CDR1 is DFQATT and CDR2 is SNEGSKA (reference sequence). The CDR3 totals 11 residues. The CDR3 DNA reads TGCAGTGCTAGAGGCGGCACTGAAGCTTTCTTT. The encoded protein is CSARGGTEAFF.

The rearrangement joins TRBV5-1 to TRBJ2-5; 8 bases are a match to TRBD1. The CDR3 extends over 13 amino acids. Losses at the gene ends were 3 bases for V and 4 bases for J; bases not matched to a gene: 2. Germline-derived CDR1 and CDR2 are SGHRS and YFSETQ. The CDR3 protein is CASSWTGRETQYF. CDR3 nucleotide sequence: TGCGCCAGCAGCTGGACAGGGAGAGAGACCCAGTACTTC.

J is TRBJ1-1 and V is TRBV5-1, with a possible D match to TRBD1 (5 bases). This CDR3 has 13 amino acids. Trimming stripped 3 bases from V and 1 base from J, with 7 bases between. CDR1 is SGHRS, CDR2 YFSETQ, per germline. CDR3 amino acids: CASSSQGNTEAFF. The CDR3 DNA reads as TGCGCCAGCAGCTCCCAGGGGAACACTGAAGCTTTCTTT.

This clone was counted once. V usage is TRBV4-2 and J usage is TRBJ2-3; D perhaps matches TRBD2 (6 bases). The CDR3 spans 14 residues. Germline V gene lookup returns CDR1 LGHNA and CDR2 YNFKEQ. With 5 bases removed from V and 4 bases from J, the gap between germline ends came to 13 bases. The CDR3 coding sequence is TGTGCCAGCAGCTTGACGGGAGAAGCAGATACGCAGTATTTT. Amino acid sequence: CASSLTGEADTQYF.

CDR3 sequence reads: CASSRQGVDTQYF. The CDR3 DNA follows: TGTGCCAGCAGTCGACAGGGGGTGGATACGCAGTATTTT. The chain joins TRBV14 to TRBJ2-3; 9 bases map to TRBD1. Germline lookup yields CDR1 SGHDN and CDR2 FVKESK. The CDR3 is 13 residues long. Losses at the gene ends were 6 bases for V and 6 bases for J; bases not matched to a gene: 4.

The V and J genes are TRBV6-5 and TRBJ1-2; 7 bases are a match to TRBD1. Germline V gene data show CDR1 as MNHEY and CDR2 as SVGAGI. V lost 4 bases to trimming and J lost 4 bases; unmatched junction nucleotides: 0. The CDR3 totals 12 residues. Here the CDR3 reads CASSSGGYGYTF. In DNA form, the CDR3 reads TGTGCCAGCAGTTCAGGGGGCTATGGCTACACCTTC.

The chain is built from TRBV7-9 and TRBJ2-1, with TRBD2 matching over 11 bases. The V segment lost 2 bases and the J segment 3 bases; nucleotides outside the gene matches: 12. The CDR3 runs to 19 residues. Germline V lookup: CDR1 SEHNR, CDR2 FQNEAQ (reference sequence). In DNA form, the CDR3 reads TGTGCCAGCAGCTTATACGCACTAGCGGGAGTCAGAGGCTACAATGAGCAGTTCTTC. Its translation is CASSLYALAGVRGYNEQFF.

The chain recombines TRBV6-5 with TRBJ1-1; D not certain. Germline CDR1 is MNHEY and CDR2 is SVGAGI. With 3 bases removed from V and 7 bases from J, the gap between germline ends came to 15 bases. This CDR3 is 14 amino acids long. CDR3 in DNA: TGTGCCAGCAGTTATGGTTTTGGCACCGGTGAAGCTTTCTTT. Translated: CASSYGFGTGEAFF.

The V gene is TRBV7-9, the J gene TRBJ2-1; D might be TRBD2 (6 bases). V gave up 6 bases and J gave up 10 bases, with 13 bases separating them. This CDR3 comprises 12 residues. CDR1 and CDR2 from the germline V gene are SEHNR and FQNEAQ (reference sequence). The CDR3 is CASRQTGEEQFF. CDR3 sequence (DNA): TGTGCCAGCAGGCAGACGGGAGAAGAGCAGTTCTTC.

About this clone: The germline gene is not matched at one end of the junction; a read error may be the cause. The V call is TRBV9, the J call TRBJ2-7; a possible D gene is TRBD2 (6 bases). The CDR3 runs 15 residues. The V gene's germline CDR1 is SGDLS and CDR2 YYNGEE. The CDR3 is CASSVGGTPSNEQYF. The DNA for the CDR3 is TGTGCCAGCAGCGTAGGCGGGACCCCCTCCAACGAGCAGTACTTC.

The chain couples TRBV19 to TRBJ2-1, with TRBD2 matching over 11 bases. Trimming at V came to 6 bases and at J to 1 base, leaving 11 bases not matched to a gene. CDR3 length: 18 residues. Per the germline V gene, CDR1 is LNHDA and CDR2 is SQIVND (reference sequence). The CDR3 region is CASSPLLAGEKSYNEQFF. The CDR3 region has the DNA TGTGCCAGTAGCCCTCTACTAGCGGGAGAAAAGTCCTACAATGAGCAGTTCTTC. Full variable domain (rest looked up from reference TRBV19 and TRBJ2-1): DGGITQSPKYLFRKEGQNVTLSCEQNLNHDAMYWYRQDPGQGLRLIYYSQIVNDFQKGDIAEGYSVSREKKESFPLTVTSAQKNPTAFYLCASSPLLAGEKSYNEQFFGPGTRLTVL.

The chain uses TRBV25-1 and TRBJ1-2; D gene unclear. The CDR3 contains 13 residues. V shed 7 bases and J shed 3 bases, with 12 bases lying between them. Germline V gene lookup returns CDR1 MGHDK and CDR2 SYGVNS. The CDR3, as DNA: TGTGCCAGCACGGCTAATTCATACTATGGCTACACCTTC. Translating gives CASTANSYYGYTF.

The V and J genes are TRBV9 and TRBJ1-2; 7 nucleotides match TRBD1. CDR1 is SGDLS and CDR2 is YYNGEE in the germline V gene. Trimming took 4 bases from V and 8 from J; bases not matched to a gene: 8. This CDR3 comprises 13 residues. The CDR3 reads CASSPRQGWGYTF. The CDR3 DNA reads TGTGCCAGCAGCCCACGACAGGGATGGGGCTACACCTTC. Combining the CDR3 with reference TRBV9 and TRBJ1-2 gives the whole variable domain DSGVTQTPKHLITATGQRVTLRCSPRSGDLSVYWYQQSLDQGLQFLIQYYNGEERAKGNILERFSAQQFPDLHSELNLSSLELGDSALYFCASSPRQGWGYTFGSGTRLTVV.

The V gene is TRBV9, the J gene TRBJ1-5, with D maybe TRBD1 (5 bases). Germline lookup yields CDR1 SGDLS and CDR2 YYNGEE. Trimming cost V 0 bases and J 8 bases, with 12 bases left between them. This CDR3 is built from 14 residues. Written as DNA, the CDR3 is TGTGCCAGCAGCGTAGATGTGGTAGGGGAGCCCCAGCATTTT. Encoded protein: CASSVDVVGEPQHF.

The rearrangement joins TRBV6-5 to TRBJ2-1; D gene uncertain. V was cut by 4 bases and J by 0 bases, with 10 bases left in between. The V gene's germline CDR1 is MNHEY and CDR2 SVGAGI. The CDR3 covers 15 residues. CDR3 in amino acids: CASSSASSSYNEQFF. CDR3 nucleotides: TGTGCCAGCAGTTCGGCCTCGAGCTCCTACAATGAGCAGTTCTTC.

This rearrangement joins TRBV10-3 to TRBJ1-2; D perhaps matches TRBD1 (5 bases). The CDR3 extends over 13 amino acids. The V gene lost 2 bases and the J gene lost 7 bases, with 11 bases spanning the gap. The germline V gene encodes CDR1 ENHRY and CDR2 SYGVKD. Here the CDR3 reads CAISEGAPVGYTF. CDR3 DNA sequence: TGTGCCATCAGTGAGGGGGCCCCGGTTGGCTACACCTTC.

The J gene is TRBJ1-1, the V gene TRBV27; possibly TRBD1 for D (6 bases). The CDR3 length is 17 residues. The ends were cut back, 5 bases at V and 5 bases at J, with 24 bases in the middle. Germline V gene lookup returns CDR1 MNHEY and CDR2 SMNVEV (reference sequence). CDR3 DNA sequence: TGTGCCAGCAGTCGATACACAAACAGGGCTAAAAGGACTGAAGCTTTCTTT. This translates into CASSRYTNRAKRTEAFF.

The chain combines TRBV19 with TRBJ1-1, with D uncertain. The germline CDR1 and CDR2 sequences are LNHDA and SQIVND (reference sequence). V was cut by 4 bases and J by 1 base, with 10 bases left in between. This CDR3 has 14 amino acids. The CDR3 DNA reads TGTGCCAGTAGTACACTTGCTCGGAACACTGAAGCTTTCTTT. Residues: CASSTLARNTEAFF. The whole variable domain, remainder taken from reference TRBV19 and TRBJ1-1, is DGGITQSPKYLFRKEGQNVTLSCEQNLNHDAMYWYRQDPGQGLRLIYYSQIVNDFQKGDIAEGYSVSREKKESFPLTVTSAQKNPTAFYLCASSTLARNTEAFFGQGTRLTVV.

The chain combines TRBV13 with TRBJ2-1, with D perhaps TRBD2 (6 bases). The germline V gene encodes CDR1 PRHDT and CDR2 FYEKMQ (reference sequence). The CDR3 covers 13 residues. V was shortened by 5 bases and J by 5 bases, with 10 bases between the two germline ends. The CDR3 region has the DNA TGTGCCAGCAGCACCAGCGGGCACAATGAGCAGTTCTTC. Translated, it gives CASSTSGHNEQFF.

V usage is TRBV5-1 and J usage is TRBJ2-3; 10 nucleotides agree with TRBD2. The CDR3 runs to 16 residues. Germline assignment: CDR1 SGHRS and CDR2 YFSETQ. Trimming removed 2 bases from V and 1 base from J; junction bases left unmatched: 4. CDR3: CASSFSSGSGTDTQYF. Here the CDR3 DNA reads TGCGCCAGCAGCTTTTCTAGCGGGAGTGGCACAGATACGCAGTATTTT.

The chain has TRBV18 and TRBJ2-7; 8 bases match TRBD1. The CDR3 consists of 14 residues. V lost 6 bases, J lost 3 bases, and 7 bases stayed unmatched. In germline, CDR1 is KGHSH, CDR2 LQKENI. The CDR3 bases are TGTGCCAGCTCTCTTGACAGGGGAGACTACGAGCAGTACTTC. Translation gives CASSLDRGDYEQYF.

The chain recombines TRBV19 with TRBJ2-1, with a tentative D call TRBD1 (6 bases). CDR1 is LNHDA and CDR2 is SQIVND in the germline V gene (reference sequence). The CDR3 covers 16 residues. V shed 2 bases and J shed 8 bases, with 19 bases lying between them. The DNA of the CDR3 is TGTGCCAGTAGTATATCCGGGACACCCCCAGTTTATGAGCAGTTCTTC. Translation gives CASSISGTPPVYEQFF.